This T cell receptor beta chain is from a study of CD8+ T cells in alopecia areata. Findings and caveats of the study: Just one nonresponder means the tie between baseline CD8+ expansion and response stays uncertain.

The V end lost 4 bases, the J end lost 7 bases, and 16 bases lay between the germline ends. There are 14 residues in the CDR3. CDR1 is MDHEN, CDR2 SYDVKM, per germline. Following RNA extraction, reverse transcription yielded cDNA that acted as the sequencing template. TCRdb's table, derived via immunoSEQ multiplex PCR, lists solely in-frame clones and lacks some. The profile shows a few hundred thousand clones, around two fifths of them singletons. Stated treatment: oral pan-JAK inhibitor, 5-10 mg twice daily. The sample holds many counts of this clone. Its matching antigen is unknown. The sequence derives from a human donor with alopecia areata. The J gene is TRBJ2-5, the V gene TRBV28; D perhaps matches TRBD2 (6 bases). The sequenced sample was CD4+ T cells sorted from blood, obtained at approximately week 39, from a patient treated with tofacitinib. The DNA for the CDR3 is TGTGCCAGCAGTTGGGCTAGTCCGCGGGGGACCCAGTACTTC. This codes for CASSWASPRGTQYF.